One and the same sample provided the 22 T cell receptor beta chains below, sequenced in a study of blood T cell repertoires in COVID-19. Here immunoSEQ multiplex PCR was the method, and the copy in TCRdb shows in-frame clones only, minus some. The table records 98,000 or so clones, less than 75% of them present only once. Sample: peripheral blood. The receptors derive from a woman between 40 and 55 years old with acute or convalescent COVID-19.

This clone was detected only once. The chain combines TRBV2 with TRBJ1-4; D gene uncertain. The V gene lost 3 bases and the J gene lost 10 bases, with 12 bases spanning the gap. Looked up from germline, CDR1 is SNHLY and CDR2 is FYNNEI. This CDR3 comprises 13 residues. The CDR3 DNA follows: TGTGCCAGCAGTGACGCGGTGGTCCGAAAACTGTTTTTT. Protein sequence: CASSDAVVRKLFF.

The sample holds one count of this clone. The CDR3 bases are TGTGCCAGCAGCCTACAGGCAGGCAGCTCCTACGAGCAGTACTTC. Translation gives CASSLQAGSSYEQYF. The J gene is TRBJ2-7, the V gene TRBV2; D may be TRBD1 (5 bases). Germline V CDR1 and CDR2: SNHLY, FYNNEI. Trimming removed 6 bases from V and 0 bases from J, with 15 bases in between. The length of the CDR3 is 15 residues. Combining the CDR3 with reference TRBV2 and TRBJ2-7 gives the whole variable domain EPEVTQTPSHQVTQMGQEVILRCVPISNHLYFYWYRQILGQKVEFLVSFYNNEISEKSEIFDDQFSVERPDGSNFTLKIRSTKLEDSAMYFCASSLQAGSSYEQYFGPGTRLTVT.

This clone was found a few times. The chain couples TRBV27 to TRBJ1-2; 8 bases line up with TRBD1. Germline V gene lookup returns CDR1 MNHEY and CDR2 SMNVEV (reference sequence). With V trimmed by 6 bases and J by 7 bases, 7 bases remained unmatched. The CDR3 has 13 residues. DNA of the CDR3: TGTGCCAGCAGCCGCAGGGGGCGGACTGGCTACACCTTC. The encoded protein is CASSRRGRTGYTF.

The chain links TRBV6-5 to TRBJ2-3, with TRBD2 matching over 8 bases. The CDR3 sequence is 13 residues long. The germline CDR1 and CDR2 sequences are MNHEY and SVGAGI. The ends lost 7 bases at V and 5 bases at J; junction bases unmatched: 5. The CDR3 reads CASTGGVIDTQYF. The CDR3 nucleotides read TGTGCCAGCACGGGGGGGGTTATAGATACGCAGTATTTT.

The CDR3 sequence: CASLRGSDNSPLHF. The CDR3 DNA sequence: TGTGCCAGCCTAAGGGGATCGGATAATTCACCCCTCCACTTT. V is TRBV13 and J is TRBJ1-6, with D possibly being TRBD1 (5 bases). Germline V lookup: CDR1 PRHDT, CDR2 FYEKMQ (reference sequence). This CDR3 spans 14 amino acids. V dropped 8 bases and J dropped 5 bases, with 13 bases sitting between them.

J is TRBJ2-1 and V is TRBV10-3, with 12 positions matching TRBD2. CDR1 and CDR2 (germline): ENHRY, SYGVKD. This CDR3 region has 15 residues. V gave up 3 bases and J gave up 9 bases; unmatched junction bases: 6. The CDR3: CAISDPVGLAGEQFF. In DNA, the CDR3 is TGTGCCATCAGTGATCCCGTGGGACTAGCGGGTGAGCAGTTCTTC.

The J gene is TRBJ2-7, the V gene TRBV7-9; 8 bases line up with TRBD2. The CDR3 contains 16 residues. Germline CDR1 SEHNR, CDR2 FQNEAQ (reference sequence). With V trimmed by 5 bases and J by 3 bases, 12 bases remained unmatched. This chain's CDR3 is CASSPKGGGPYYEQYF. Written as DNA, the CDR3 is TGTGCCAGCAGCCCCAAAGGCGGGGGGCCCTACTACGAGCAGTACTTC.

The chain has TRBV15 and TRBJ1-1, with unresolved D. Trimming removed 1 base from V and 7 bases from J, with 7 bases in between. This CDR3 region has 12 residues. Germline V gives CDR1 LNHNV, CDR2 YYDKDF (reference sequence). The DNA for the CDR3 is TGTGCCACCAGCAGAGGACTGGGTGAAGCTTTCTTT. It codes for CATSRGLGEAFF.

This clone was detected a few times. This chain connects TRBV10-3 to TRBJ1-1; a weak D match, TRBD1 (6 bases). CDR1 ENHRY and CDR2 SYGVKD come from the germline V gene. CDR3 size: 13 residues. Trimming cost V 11 bases and J 0 bases, with 13 bases left between them. CDR3 DNA: TGTGCCGCCTCGGGACACCTGAACACTGAAGCTTTCTTT. Translated, it gives CAASGHLNTEAFF.

The rearrangement uses TRBV19 and TRBJ2-1; 11 nucleotides line up with TRBD2. The ends lost 1 base at V and 7 bases at J; junction bases unmatched: 0. The CDR3 length is 14 residues. CDR1 and CDR2 (germline): LNHDA, SQIVND (reference sequence). The CDR3 sequence: CASSIGLAGNEQFF. The CDR3 coding sequence is TGTGCCAGTAGTATAGGACTAGCGGGAAATGAGCAGTTCTTC. The full variable domain, rest sourced from reference TRBV19 and TRBJ2-1, is DGGITQSPKYLFRKEGQNVTLSCEQNLNHDAMYWYRQDPGQGLRLIYYSQIVNDFQKGDIAEGYSVSREKKESFPLTVTSAQKNPTAFYLCASSIGLAGNEQFFGPGTRLTVL.

This clone showed up many times. The V and J genes are TRBV2 and TRBJ2-4; the match to TRBD1 covers 10 bases. CDR1 and CDR2 (germline): SNHLY, FYNNEI. The CDR3 length is 15 residues. Trimming removed 3 bases from V and 3 bases from J; junction bases left unmatched: 2. The chain's CDR3 is CASSDWTGGKNIQYF. As DNA, the CDR3 is TGTGCCAGCAGTGATTGGACAGGGGGCAAAAACATTCAGTACTTC. The full variable domain, in which reference TRBV2 and TRBJ2-4 provide the parts outside the CDR3, is EPEVTQTPSHQVTQMGQEVILRCVPISNHLYFYWYRQILGQKVEFLVSFYNNEISEKSEIFDDQFSVERPDGSNFTLKIRSTKLEDSAMYFCASSDWTGGKNIQYFGAGTRLSVL.

The V and J genes are TRBV5-1 and TRBJ2-1, with TRBD2 matching 9 bases. In germline, CDR1 is SGHRS, CDR2 YFSETQ. Trimming took 2 bases from V and 8 from J; bases not matched to a gene: 5. The CDR3 sequence is 14 residues long. As DNA, the CDR3 is TGCGCCAGCAGCTTATCCGGGACTAGCTATGAGCAGTTCTTC. Protein product: CASSLSGTSYEQFF.

This chain connects TRBV6-1 to TRBJ2-2; no firm D call. CDR3 length: 15 amino acids. V was pared by 2 bases and J by 0 bases, with 7 bases between. CDR1 and CDR2 from the germline V gene are MNHNS and SASEGT. This chain's CDR3 is CASSEMFANTGELFF. The CDR3 DNA sequence: TGTGCCAGCAGTGAAATGTTCGCGAACACCGGGGAGCTGTTTTTT.

In its sample, this clone was seen a few times. The V call is TRBV3-1 (or the pseudogene TRBV3-2), the J call TRBJ2-3, with D possibly being TRBD2 (6 bases). CDR1 and CDR2 from the germline V gene are LGHDT and YNNKEL (reference sequence). V was clipped by 4 bases and J by 6 bases, with 14 bases between them. The CDR3 is made up of 14 amino acids. CDR3 residues: CASSRDLLADTQYF. As DNA, the CDR3 is TGTGCCAGCAGCCGAGACCTCCTAGCGGATACGCAGTATTTT.

The chain employs TRBV19 and TRBJ2-3; tentative D call: TRBD1 (5 bases). Germline V lookup: CDR1 LNHDA, CDR2 SQIVND (reference sequence). V dropped 7 bases and J dropped 1 base, with 9 bases sitting between them. This CDR3 has 13 residues. CDR3 amino acids: CASKEGGTDTQYF. CDR3 bases: TGTGCCAGTAAAGAAGGGGGCACAGATACGCAGTATTTT.

The chain carries TRBV12-5 and TRBJ2-5, with D possibly matching TRBD1 (6 bases). This CDR3 region has 15 residues. Germline values: CDR1 LGHNT, CDR2 FRNRAP. The V end was cut by 6 bases, the J end by 5 bases, with 19 bases between. The CDR3, as DNA: TGTGCTAGTGGATCCCCCCGTGGGGGCACGGAGACCCAGTACTTC. Its translation is CASGSPRGGTETQYF.

This clone has only one observation. The chain is built from TRBV5-1 and TRBJ2-3; 7 bases align to TRBD2. After removal of 4 bases from V and 1 base from J, the junction contained 6 bases not matched to a gene. This CDR3 contains 15 residues. In germline, CDR1 is SGHRS, CDR2 YFSETQ. CDR3 residues: CASSQSGEGTDTQYF. DNA of the CDR3: TGCGCCAGCAGCCAAAGCGGGGAAGGCACAGATACGCAGTATTTT.

The chain has TRBV28 and TRBJ1-1, with D possibly matching TRBD1 (6 bases). Germline loops: CDR1 MDHEN, CDR2 SYDVKM. The length of the CDR3 is 15 residues. Between the trimmed V and J ends, which lost 6 bases and 1 base, there was a span of 15 bases. CDR3 residues: CASSLTGLSNTEAFF. In DNA, the CDR3 is TGTGCCAGCAGCCTTACAGGGCTCTCGAACACTGAAGCTTTCTTT.

CDR3 in DNA: TGTGCCAGCAGCTTGGTAGACAATGAGCAGTTCTTC. Its protein product is CASSLVDNEQFF. This chain connects TRBV5-4 to TRBJ2-1; D not certain. CDR3 length: 12 amino acids. The germline V gene has CDR1 SGHNT and CDR2 YYREEE (reference sequence). Between the trimmed V and J ends, which lost 0 bases and 5 bases, there was a span of 3 bases.

This clone occurred a few times. Here the CDR3 DNA reads TGTGCCAGCAGTTACAACCAAGGACTGTACGAGCAGTACTTC. This sequence encodes CASSYNQGLYEQYF. The chain couples TRBV6-5 to TRBJ2-7; tentatively, D is TRBD2 (5 bases). Germline V gene data show CDR1 as MNHEY and CDR2 as SVGAGI. V was clipped by 2 bases and J by 4 bases, with 12 bases between them. This CDR3 is built from 14 residues.

This rearrangement joins TRBV5-4 to TRBJ2-1, with TRBD2 matching over 8 bases. Germline trimming cut 0 bases from V and 4 bases from J; bases unmatched to any gene: 3. The CDR3 is made up of 15 amino acids. Germline CDR1 is SGHNT and CDR2 is YYREEE (reference sequence). Written as DNA, the CDR3 is TGTGCCAGCAGCTTGGTGCGGGGGGAGTACAATGAGCAGTTCTTC. Amino acids: CASSLVRGEYNEQFF.

This clone was seen a handful of times. The CDR3, as DNA: TGTGCCAGCAGTTACGACATCTCTGGAAACACCATATATTTT. Encoded protein: CASSYDISGNTIYF. The chain joins TRBV6-6 to TRBJ1-3; D not resolved. The V gene's germline CDR1 is MNHNY and CDR2 SVGAGI (reference sequence). The ends were cut back, 2 bases at V and 0 bases at J, with 5 bases in the middle. The CDR3 loop spans 14 amino acids.